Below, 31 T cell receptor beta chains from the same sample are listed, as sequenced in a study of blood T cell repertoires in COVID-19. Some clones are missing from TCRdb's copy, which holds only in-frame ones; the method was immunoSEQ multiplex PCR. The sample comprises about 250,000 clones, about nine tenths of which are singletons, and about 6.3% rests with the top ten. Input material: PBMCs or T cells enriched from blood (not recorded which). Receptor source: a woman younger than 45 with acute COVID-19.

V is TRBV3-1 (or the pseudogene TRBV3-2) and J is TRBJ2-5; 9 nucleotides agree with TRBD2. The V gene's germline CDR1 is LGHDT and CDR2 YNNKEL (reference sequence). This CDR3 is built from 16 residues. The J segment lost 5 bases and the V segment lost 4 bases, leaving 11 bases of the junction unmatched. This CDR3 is CASSPDLAGVWETQYF. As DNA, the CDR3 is TGTGCCAGCAGCCCAGACTTAGCGGGAGTGTGGGAGACCCAGTACTTC.

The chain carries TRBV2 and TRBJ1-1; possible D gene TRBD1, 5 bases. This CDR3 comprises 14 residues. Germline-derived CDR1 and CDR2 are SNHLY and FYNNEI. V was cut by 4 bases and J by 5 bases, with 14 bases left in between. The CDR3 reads CASSGRGGRTEAFF. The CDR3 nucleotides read TGTGCCAGCAGTGGGCGGGGGGGAAGGACTGAAGCTTTCTTT.

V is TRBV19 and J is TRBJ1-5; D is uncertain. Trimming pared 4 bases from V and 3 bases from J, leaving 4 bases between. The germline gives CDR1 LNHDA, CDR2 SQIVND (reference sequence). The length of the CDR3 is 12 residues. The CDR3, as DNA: TGTGCCAGTAGTACTTTCAATCAGCCCCAGCATTTT. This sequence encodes CASSTFNQPQHF.

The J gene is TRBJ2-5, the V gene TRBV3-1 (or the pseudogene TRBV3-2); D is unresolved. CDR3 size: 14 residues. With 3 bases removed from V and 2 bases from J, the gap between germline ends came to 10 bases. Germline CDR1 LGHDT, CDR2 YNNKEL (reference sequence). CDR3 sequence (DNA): TGTGCCAGCAGCCATGCGAGGCCACAAGAGACCCAGTACTTC. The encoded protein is CASSHARPQETQYF.

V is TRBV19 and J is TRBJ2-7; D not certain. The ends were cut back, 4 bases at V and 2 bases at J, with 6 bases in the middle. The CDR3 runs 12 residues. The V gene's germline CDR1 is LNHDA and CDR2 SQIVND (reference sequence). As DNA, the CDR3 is TGTGCCAGTAGTAACTCTCCCTACGAGCAGTACTTC. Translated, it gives CASSNSPYEQYF.

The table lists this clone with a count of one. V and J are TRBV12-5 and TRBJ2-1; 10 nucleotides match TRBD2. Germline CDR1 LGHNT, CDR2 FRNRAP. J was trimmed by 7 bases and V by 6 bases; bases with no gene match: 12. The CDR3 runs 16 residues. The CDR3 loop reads CASGPPGTSAVNEQFF. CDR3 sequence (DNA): TGTGCTAGTGGCCCCCCCGGGACTAGCGCCGTAAATGAGCAGTTCTTC.

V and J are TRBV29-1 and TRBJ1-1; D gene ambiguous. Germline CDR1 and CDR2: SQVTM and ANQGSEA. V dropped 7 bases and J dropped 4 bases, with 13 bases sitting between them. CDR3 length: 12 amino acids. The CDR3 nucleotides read TGCAGCGGGCATTCGTCGGGCACTGAAGCTTTCTTT. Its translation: CSGHSSGTEAFF.

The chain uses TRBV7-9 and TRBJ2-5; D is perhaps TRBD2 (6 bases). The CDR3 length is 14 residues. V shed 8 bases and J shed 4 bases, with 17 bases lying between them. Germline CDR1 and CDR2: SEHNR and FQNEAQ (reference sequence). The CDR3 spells CASPPEAGGETQYF. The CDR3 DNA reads TGTGCCAGCCCGCCGGAGGCCGGGGGAGAGACCCAGTACTTC.

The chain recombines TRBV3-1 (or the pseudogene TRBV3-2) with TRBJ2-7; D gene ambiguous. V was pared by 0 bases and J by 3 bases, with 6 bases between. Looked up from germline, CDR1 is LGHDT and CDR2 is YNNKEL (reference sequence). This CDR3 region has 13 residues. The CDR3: CASSQDTDYEQYF. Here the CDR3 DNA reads TGTGCCAGCAGCCAAGACACTGACTACGAGCAGTACTTC.

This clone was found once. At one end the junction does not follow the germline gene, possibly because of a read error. The CDR3 DNA reads TGTGCCAGCAGTCACTCCCGTGAGCAGTTCTTC. Its protein is CASSHSREQFF. This chain joins TRBV6-2 or TRBV6-3 and TRBJ2-1; no reliable D call. CDR1 and CDR2 from the germline V gene are MNHEY and SVGEGT. The CDR3 is made up of 11 amino acids.

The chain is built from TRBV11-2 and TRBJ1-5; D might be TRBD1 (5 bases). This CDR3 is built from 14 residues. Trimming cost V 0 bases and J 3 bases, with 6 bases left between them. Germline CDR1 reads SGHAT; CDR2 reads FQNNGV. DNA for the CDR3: TGTGCCAGCAGCTTAGACAGGGTCAATCAGCCCCAGCATTTT. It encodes CASSLDRVNQPQHF. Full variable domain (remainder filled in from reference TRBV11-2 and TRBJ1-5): EAGVAQSPRYKIIEKRQSVAFWCNPISGHATLYWYQQILGQGPKLLIQFQNNGVVDDSQLPKDRFSAERLKGVDSTLKIQPAKLEDSAVYLCASSLDRVNQPQHFGDGTRLSIL.

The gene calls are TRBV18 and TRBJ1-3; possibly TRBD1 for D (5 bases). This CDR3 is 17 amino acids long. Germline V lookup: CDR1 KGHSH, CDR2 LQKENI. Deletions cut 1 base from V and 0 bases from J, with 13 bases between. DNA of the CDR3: TGTGCCAGCTCACCACTTCAAGGGGTCGACTCTGGAAACACCATATATTTT. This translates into CASSPLQGVDSGNTIYF.

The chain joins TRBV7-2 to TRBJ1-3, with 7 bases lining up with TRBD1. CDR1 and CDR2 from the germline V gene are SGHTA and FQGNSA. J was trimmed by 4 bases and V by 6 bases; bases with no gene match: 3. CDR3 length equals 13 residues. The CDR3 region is CASRTGFGNTIYF. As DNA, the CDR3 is TGTGCCAGCAGGACAGGGTTCGGAAACACCATATATTTT. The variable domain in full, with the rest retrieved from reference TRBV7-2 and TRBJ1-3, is GAGVSQSPSNKVTEKGKDVELRCDPISGHTALYWYRQSLGQGLEFLIYFQGNSAPDKSGLPSDRFSAERTGGSVSTLTIQRTQQEDSAVYLCASRTGFGNTIYFGEGSWLTVV.

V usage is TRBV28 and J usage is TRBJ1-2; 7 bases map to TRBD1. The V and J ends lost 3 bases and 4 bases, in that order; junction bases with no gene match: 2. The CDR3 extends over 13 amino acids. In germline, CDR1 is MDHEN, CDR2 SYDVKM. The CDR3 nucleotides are TGTGCCAGCAGTTTCGACAGGGCCTATGGCTACACCTTC. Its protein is CASSFDRAYGYTF.

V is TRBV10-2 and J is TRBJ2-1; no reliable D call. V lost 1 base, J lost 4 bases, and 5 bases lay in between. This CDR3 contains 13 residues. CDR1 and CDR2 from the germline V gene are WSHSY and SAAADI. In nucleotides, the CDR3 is TGCGCCAGCAGTGAGTACTTATACAATGAGCAGTTCTTC. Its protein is CASSEYLYNEQFF.

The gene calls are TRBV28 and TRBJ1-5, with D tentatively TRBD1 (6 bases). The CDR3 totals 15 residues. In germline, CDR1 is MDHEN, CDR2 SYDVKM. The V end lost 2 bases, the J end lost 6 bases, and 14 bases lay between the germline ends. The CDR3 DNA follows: TGTGCCAGCAGTTTACGAGGGGGTCAAGGTCAGCCCCAGCATTTT. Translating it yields CASSLRGGQGQPQHF.

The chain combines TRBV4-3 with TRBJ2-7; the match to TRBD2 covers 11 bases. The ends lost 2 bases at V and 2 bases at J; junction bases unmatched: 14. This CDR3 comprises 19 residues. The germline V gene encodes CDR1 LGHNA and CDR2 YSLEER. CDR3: CASSQWIAGGLASPYEQYF. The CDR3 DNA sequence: TGCGCCAGCAGCCAATGGATAGCGGGAGGGCTAGCTAGCCCCTACGAGCAGTACTTC.

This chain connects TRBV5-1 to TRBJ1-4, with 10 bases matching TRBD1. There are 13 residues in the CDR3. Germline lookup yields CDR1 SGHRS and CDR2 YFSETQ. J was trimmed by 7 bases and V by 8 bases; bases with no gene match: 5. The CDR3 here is CASRQGAGEKLFF. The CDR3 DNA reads TGCGCCAGTAGACAGGGGGCAGGTGAAAAACTGTTTTTT.

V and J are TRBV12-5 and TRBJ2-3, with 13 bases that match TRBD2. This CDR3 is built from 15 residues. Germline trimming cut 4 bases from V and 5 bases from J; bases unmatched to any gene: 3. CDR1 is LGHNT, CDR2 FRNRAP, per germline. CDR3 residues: CASGSGLAGEDTQYF. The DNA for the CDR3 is TGTGCTAGTGGTTCAGGACTAGCGGGGGAAGATACGCAGTATTTT.

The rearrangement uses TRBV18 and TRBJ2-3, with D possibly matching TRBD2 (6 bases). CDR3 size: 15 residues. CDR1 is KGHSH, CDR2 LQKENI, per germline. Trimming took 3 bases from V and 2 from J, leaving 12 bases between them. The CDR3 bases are TGTGCCAGCTCACCCAACTGGAGGGTCACAGATACGCAGTATTTT. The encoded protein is CASSPNWRVTDTQYF.

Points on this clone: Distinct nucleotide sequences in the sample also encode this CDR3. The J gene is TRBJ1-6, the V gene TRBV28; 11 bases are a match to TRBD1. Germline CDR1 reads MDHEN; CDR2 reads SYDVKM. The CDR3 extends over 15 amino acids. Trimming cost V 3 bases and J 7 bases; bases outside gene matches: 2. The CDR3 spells CASSLGQGGNSPLHF. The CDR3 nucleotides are TGTGCCAGCAGTTTGGGACAGGGGGGGAATTCACCCCTCCACTTT.

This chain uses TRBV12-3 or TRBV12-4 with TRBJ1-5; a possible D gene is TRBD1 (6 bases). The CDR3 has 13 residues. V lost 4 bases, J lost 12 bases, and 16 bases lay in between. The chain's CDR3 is CASSSDSTSIQHF. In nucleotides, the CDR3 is TGTGCCAGCAGTTCGGACAGTACGAGCATCCAGCATTTT.

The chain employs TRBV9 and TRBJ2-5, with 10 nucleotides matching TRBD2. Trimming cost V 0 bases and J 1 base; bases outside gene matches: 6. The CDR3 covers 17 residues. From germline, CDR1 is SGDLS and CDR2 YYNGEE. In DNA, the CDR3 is TGTGCCAGCAGCGTAGATCCTAGCGGGGGACTCCAAGAGACCCAGTACTTC. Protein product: CASSVDPSGGLQETQYF.

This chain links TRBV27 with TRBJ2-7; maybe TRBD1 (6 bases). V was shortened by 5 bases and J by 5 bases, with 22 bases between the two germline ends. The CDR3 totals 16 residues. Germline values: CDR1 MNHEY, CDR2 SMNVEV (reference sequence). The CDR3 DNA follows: TGTGCCAGCAGTCAGTTTGGGAACAGGGTCCTCCACGAGCAGTACTTC. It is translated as CASSQFGNRVLHEQYF.

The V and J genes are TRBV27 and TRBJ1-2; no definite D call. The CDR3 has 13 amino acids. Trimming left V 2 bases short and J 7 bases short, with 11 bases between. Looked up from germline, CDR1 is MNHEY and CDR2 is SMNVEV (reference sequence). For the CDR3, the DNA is TGTGCCAGCAGTTTACTAACGGGGTTTGGCTACACCTTC. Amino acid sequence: CASSLLTGFGYTF.

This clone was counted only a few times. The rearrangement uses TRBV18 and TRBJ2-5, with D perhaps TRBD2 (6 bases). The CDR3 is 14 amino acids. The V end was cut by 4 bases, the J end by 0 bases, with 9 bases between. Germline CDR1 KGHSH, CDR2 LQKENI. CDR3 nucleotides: TGTGCCAGCTCACGGGGACTTAACCAAGAGACCCAGTACTTC. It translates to CASSRGLNQETQYF.

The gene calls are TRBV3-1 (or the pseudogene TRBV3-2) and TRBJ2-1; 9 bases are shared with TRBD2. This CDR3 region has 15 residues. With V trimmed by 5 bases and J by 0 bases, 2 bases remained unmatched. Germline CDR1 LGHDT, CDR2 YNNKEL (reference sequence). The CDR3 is CASSNSGSSYNEQFF. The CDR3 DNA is TGTGCCAGCAGCAATAGCGGGAGCTCCTACAATGAGCAGTTCTTC.

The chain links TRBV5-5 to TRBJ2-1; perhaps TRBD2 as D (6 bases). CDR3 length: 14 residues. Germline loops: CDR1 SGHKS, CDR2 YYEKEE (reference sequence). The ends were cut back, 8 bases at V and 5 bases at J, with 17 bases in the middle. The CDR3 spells CASLTGREDNEQFF. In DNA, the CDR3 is TGTGCCAGTCTTACGGGGCGGGAAGACAATGAGCAGTTCTTC. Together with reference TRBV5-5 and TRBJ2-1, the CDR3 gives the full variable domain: DAGVTQSPTHLIKTRGQQVTLRCSPISGHKSVSWYQQVLGQGPQFIFQYYEKEERGRGNFPDRFSARQFPNYSSELNVNALLLGDSALYLCASLTGREDNEQFFGPGTRLTVL.

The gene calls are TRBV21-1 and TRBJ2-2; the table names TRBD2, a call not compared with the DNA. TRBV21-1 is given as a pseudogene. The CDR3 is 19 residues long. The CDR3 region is CASSKALVRGSANTGELFF. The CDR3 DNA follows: TGTGCCAGCAGCAAAGCTCTGGTTCGGGGTTCCGCGAACACCGGGGAGCTGTTTTTT.

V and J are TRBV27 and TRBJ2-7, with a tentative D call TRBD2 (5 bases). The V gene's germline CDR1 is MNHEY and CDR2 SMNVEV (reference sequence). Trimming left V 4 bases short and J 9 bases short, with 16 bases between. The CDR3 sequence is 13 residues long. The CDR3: CASSYGVRGRQYF. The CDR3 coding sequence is TGTGCCAGCAGTTATGGGGTTCGGGGTCGGCAGTACTTC.

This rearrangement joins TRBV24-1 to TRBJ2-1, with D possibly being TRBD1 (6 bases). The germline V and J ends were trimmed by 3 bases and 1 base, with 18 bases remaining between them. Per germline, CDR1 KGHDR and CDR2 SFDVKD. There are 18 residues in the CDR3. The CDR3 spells CATSDGVDPRGSYNEQFF. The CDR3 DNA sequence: TGTGCCACCAGTGATGGGGTTGATCCCAGGGGATCCTACAATGAGCAGTTCTTC.